The clone carrying this T cell receptor beta chain was counted between two and nine times. Data came from immunoSEQ multiplex PCR; TCRdb stores just in-frame clones and leaves some out. The data contain some 320,000 clones, around 86% of them singletons. The data originate from a study of shared clonotypes between healthy human individuals. V lost 3 bases and J lost 6, with 11 bases in between. The CDR3 spans 13 residues. Germline V lookup: CDR1 MGHRA, CDR2 YSYEKL. Sequencing was performed on memory CD8+ T cells sorted from blood. This sample's subset: CD45RO+ cells pooled with CCR7-negative TemRA cells. The source of this sequence is a man younger than 35 in good health. The chain employs TRBV4-1 and TRBJ1-2; perhaps TRBD1 as D (5 bases). CDR3 nucleotide sequence: TGCGCCAGCAGCCACCAGGGACTAGATGGCTACACCTTC. This encodes CASSHQGLDGYTF.